The 6 T cell receptor beta chains given below trace back to one sample, sequenced in a study of blood T cell repertoires in COVID-19. Some clones are missing from TCRdb's copy, which holds only in-frame ones; the method was immunoSEQ multiplex PCR. The sample holds approximately 230,000 clones, roughly 80% seen once. What was sequenced was peripheral blood. The receptor set was obtained from a woman older than 75 with active or convalescent COVID-19.

The chain couples TRBV29-1 to TRBJ1-1, with D unclear. V dropped 7 bases and J dropped 4 bases, with 10 bases sitting between them. The CDR3 loop spans 11 amino acids. The germline V gene encodes CDR1 SQVTM and CDR2 ANQGSEA. CDR3 bases: TGCAGCGCCCAACACATCACTGAAGCTTTCTTT. This gives the protein CSAQHITEAFF.

A few counts support this clone. This chain links TRBV15 with TRBJ2-7, with TRBD2 matching 10 bases. Trimming took 1 base from V and 4 from J; bases not matched to a gene: 7. Germline V lookup: CDR1 LNHNV, CDR2 YYDKDF (reference sequence). There are 16 residues in the CDR3. The CDR3 protein is CATSRGLAGDQYEQYF. DNA for the CDR3: TGTGCCACCAGCAGAGGCCTAGCGGGAGACCAATACGAGCAGTACTTC.

This clone has ten or more counts. The gene calls are TRBV5-1 and TRBJ1-1, with D perhaps TRBD1 (5 bases). The ends were cut back, 2 bases at V and 1 base at J, with 6 bases in the middle. The germline gives CDR1 SGHRS, CDR2 YFSETQ. The CDR3 totals 13 residues. The CDR3 coding sequence is TGCGCCAGCAGCTTCGACAGGAACACTGAAGCTTTCTTT. It encodes CASSFDRNTEAFF.

V gene TRBV5-6 combines with J gene TRBJ2-5, with a weak D call TRBD1 (5 bases). V was shortened by 0 bases and J by 2 bases, with 8 bases between the two germline ends. The CDR3 has 14 residues. CDR1 and CDR2 (germline): SGHDT, YYEEEE. Here the CDR3 DNA reads TGTGCCAGCAGCTTGGGACAGCAACAAGAGACCCAGTACTTC. The encoded protein is CASSLGQQQETQYF.

V gene TRBV5-1 combines with J gene TRBJ2-7; 8 bases are shared with TRBD2. Germline CDR1 is SGHRS and CDR2 is YFSETQ. Losses at the gene ends were 0 bases for V and 1 base for J; bases not matched to a gene: 6. This CDR3 contains 16 residues. In DNA form, the CDR3 reads TGCGCCAGCAGCTTGGAACTAGCGGCTAATTCCTACGAGCAGTACTTC. This sequence encodes CASSLELAANSYEQYF.

This clone has only a few counts. This sequence joins TRBV19 and TRBJ1-2; D call uncertain. Germline CDR1 reads LNHDA; CDR2 reads SQIVND (reference sequence). CDR3 length: 14 amino acids. V was shortened by 7 bases and J by 6 bases, with 18 bases between the two germline ends. CDR3 sequence reads: CASTLLAVSHGYTF. CDR3 coding DNA: TGTGCCAGTACCTTACTAGCTGTTTCCCATGGCTACACCTTC.